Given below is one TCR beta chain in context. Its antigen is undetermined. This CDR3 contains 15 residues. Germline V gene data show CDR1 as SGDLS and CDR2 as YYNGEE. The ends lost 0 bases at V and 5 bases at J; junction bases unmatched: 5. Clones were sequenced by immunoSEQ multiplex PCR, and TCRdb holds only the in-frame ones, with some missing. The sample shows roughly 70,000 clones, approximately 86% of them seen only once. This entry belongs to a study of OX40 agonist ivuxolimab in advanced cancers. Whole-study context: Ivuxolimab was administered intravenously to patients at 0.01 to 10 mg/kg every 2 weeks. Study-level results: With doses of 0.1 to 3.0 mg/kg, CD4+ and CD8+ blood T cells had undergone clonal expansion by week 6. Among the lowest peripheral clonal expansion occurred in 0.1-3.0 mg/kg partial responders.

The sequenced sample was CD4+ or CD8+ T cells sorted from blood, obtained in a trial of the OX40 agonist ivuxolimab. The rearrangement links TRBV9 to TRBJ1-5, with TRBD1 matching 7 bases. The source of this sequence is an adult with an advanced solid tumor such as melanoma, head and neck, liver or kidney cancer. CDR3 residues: CASSVGLQGHQPQHF. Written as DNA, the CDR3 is TGTGCCAGCAGCGTAGGACTACAGGGGCATCAGCCCCAGCATTTT.